One and the same sample provided the 16 T cell receptor beta chains below, sequenced in a study of blood T cell repertoires in COVID-19. The method was immunoSEQ multiplex PCR; TCRdb's version includes in-frame clones alone and lacks a portion of them. The table lists around 41,000 clones, approximately 85% of them singletons. The sequenced sample consisted of peripheral blood. All receptors derive from a human donor in a cohort sampled during active COVID-19.

The rearrangement joins TRBV6-5 to TRBJ2-1; 9 nucleotides match TRBD1. From germline, CDR1 is MNHEY and CDR2 SVGAGI. The trim removed 2 bases at V and 5 bases at J, leaving 4 bases unmatched. This CDR3 comprises 15 residues. As DNA, the CDR3 is TGTGCCAGCAGTTACCCGGGACAGGGTAACAATGAGCAGTTCTTC. This sequence encodes CASSYPGQGNNEQFF.

The chain has TRBV5-1 and TRBJ2-3; 8 bases are a match to TRBD1. The germline gives CDR1 SGHRS, CDR2 YFSETQ. V shed 4 bases and J 11 bases; nucleotides not matched to a gene: 15. This CDR3 comprises 15 residues. The CDR3 is CASSPGGLDGSEQYF. The CDR3 DNA reads TGCGCCAGCAGCCCAGGGGGCCTCGATGGGAGCGAGCAGTATTTT.

The chain has TRBV6-5 and TRBJ1-5; tentative D call: TRBD1 (6 bases). V dropped 7 bases and J dropped 2 bases, with 15 bases sitting between them. The CDR3 loop spans 15 amino acids. Germline V gene data show CDR1 as MNHEY and CDR2 as SVGAGI. CDR3 DNA: TGTGCCAGCAAGCCTCAGGGGATCGGCAATCAGCCCCAGCATTTT. Protein sequence: CASKPQGIGNQPQHF.

In DNA, the CDR3 is TGTGCCAGTAGTCGACTAGCGGCAACCGGGGAGCTGTTTTTT. Translation gives CASSRLAATGELFF. This rearrangement joins TRBV19 to TRBJ2-2; 9 nucleotides agree with TRBD2. The germline V gene encodes CDR1 LNHDA and CDR2 SQIVND (reference sequence). This CDR3 is built from 14 residues. V dropped 5 bases and J dropped 5; count of bases not matched to a gene: 3.

The DNA for the CDR3 is TGCGCCAGCAGCTTGTCGTTGACAGGGTACGAGCAGTACTTC. Translated, it gives CASSLSLTGYEQYF. The rearrangement uses TRBV5-1 and TRBJ2-7; 7 bases fit TRBD1. CDR1 SGHRS and CDR2 YFSETQ come from the germline V gene. The ends lost 1 base at V and 4 bases at J; junction bases unmatched: 5. This CDR3 has 14 amino acids.

The rearrangement links TRBV4-1 to TRBJ1-6; TRBD1 might be the D (5 bases). Trimming cost V 2 bases and J 1 base, with 9 bases left between them. Looked up from germline, CDR1 is MGHRA and CDR2 is YSYEKL. The CDR3 is 16 residues long. The CDR3 loop is CASSQQGLSYNSPLHF. CDR3 bases: TGCGCCAGCAGCCAACAGGGTTTGTCCTATAATTCACCCCTCCACTTT.

This clone occurred a few times. The chain uses TRBV7-2 and TRBJ1-3; no clear D. Germline V CDR1 and CDR2: SGHTA, FQGNSA. The CDR3 length is 16 residues. Trimming took off 5 bases at V and 1 base at J, with 15 bases between the two ends. The CDR3 region is CASSQLVAGSGNTIYF. CDR3 DNA sequence: TGTGCCAGCAGCCAATTAGTAGCCGGTTCTGGAAACACCATATATTTT.

This chain uses TRBV6-1 with TRBJ1-2, with 11 nucleotides matching TRBD1. The CDR3 runs 15 residues. Losses at the gene ends were 1 base for V and 8 bases for J; bases not matched to a gene: 6. Germline V gene sequence: CDR1 MNHNS, CDR2 SASEGT. This CDR3 reads CASSEVGQGVGGYTF. The DNA of the CDR3 is TGTGCCAGCAGTGAAGTGGGACAGGGGGTCGGCGGCTACACCTTC.

The V call is TRBV18, the J call TRBJ2-7, with TRBD2 matching 14 bases. With V trimmed by 3 bases and J by 5 bases, 6 bases remained unmatched. Germline loops: CDR1 KGHSH, CDR2 LQKENI. The CDR3 contains 16 residues. CDR3 protein: CASSPTTGLAGDEQYF. CDR3 DNA sequence: TGTGCCAGCTCACCCACCACGGGACTAGCGGGGGACGAGCAGTACTTC.

The rearrangement uses TRBV13 and TRBJ2-7; 11 bases match TRBD2. This CDR3 is 15 amino acids long. J lost 3 bases, V lost 0 bases, and 1 base had no gene match. From germline, CDR1 is PRHDT and CDR2 FYEKMQ (reference sequence). The CDR3 sequence: CASSLGSGGVYEQYF. As DNA, the CDR3 is TGTGCCAGCAGCTTAGGTAGCGGGGGGGTCTACGAGCAGTACTTC.

This clone was detected once. This chain links TRBV2 with TRBJ1-1; 7 nucleotides line up with TRBD1. J lost 4 bases, V lost 4 bases, and 3 bases had no gene match. Germline V lookup: CDR1 SNHLY, CDR2 FYNNEI. CDR3 length: 13 amino acids. CDR3 nucleotides: TGTGCCAGCAGTGTACAGGGGTTCACTGAAGCTTTCTTT. The encoded protein is CASSVQGFTEAFF.

The chain couples TRBV19 to TRBJ2-1; 8 bases line up with TRBD1. Germline CDR1 LNHDA, CDR2 SQIVND (reference sequence). Unmatched junction bases numbered 9, after V lost 7 bases and J lost 7 bases. CDR3 length equals 14 residues. The CDR3 DNA follows: TGTGCCAGTACCCCGGGACAGGAGCTTAATGAGCAGTTCTTC. Amino acid sequence: CASTPGQELNEQFF. Variable domain in full (rest from reference TRBV19 and TRBJ2-1): DGGITQSPKYLFRKEGQNVTLSCEQNLNHDAMYWYRQDPGQGLRLIYYSQIVNDFQKGDIAEGYSVSREKKESFPLTVTSAQKNPTAFYLCASTPGQELNEQFFGPGTRLTVL.

The chain carries TRBV7-8 and TRBJ1-3, with 8 bases identical to TRBD1. The J segment lost 0 bases and the V segment lost 4 bases, leaving 14 bases of the junction unmatched. CDR1 and CDR2 from the germline V gene are SGHVS and FQNEAQ. This CDR3 has 19 residues. The CDR3 is CASSSLLLTGAFSGNTIYF. The CDR3 DNA is TGTGCCAGCAGCTCACTCCTTTTGACAGGGGCCTTCTCTGGAAACACCATATATTTT.

V usage is TRBV9 and J usage is TRBJ1-1, with D uncertain. From germline, CDR1 is SGDLS and CDR2 YYNGEE. V was cut by 3 bases and J by 8 bases, with 14 bases left in between. The CDR3 has 13 residues. The CDR3 DNA reads as TGTGCCAGCAGCGCCCAAGCCGCCGGGGAAGCTTTCTTT. It translates to CASSAQAAGEAFF. Complete variable domain (other parts from reference TRBV9 and TRBJ1-1): DSGVTQTPKHLITATGQRVTLRCSPRSGDLSVYWYQQSLDQGLQFLIQYYNGEERAKGNILERFSAQQFPDLHSELNLSSLELGDSALYFCASSAQAAGEAFFGQGTRLTVV.

The V call is TRBV2, the J call TRBJ2-2, with 7 bases aligning to TRBD1. The CDR3 runs 16 residues. CDR1 and CDR2 from the germline V gene are SNHLY and FYNNEI. V lost 4 bases, J lost 11 bases, and 16 bases stayed unmatched. The CDR3 loop reads CASSGSGQGVSRELFF. CDR3 in DNA: TGTGCCAGCAGTGGATCCGGGCAGGGGGTCAGTAGAGAGCTGTTTTTT.

The chain joins TRBV12-3 or TRBV12-4 to TRBJ2-2, with D uncertain. Trimming cost V 3 bases and J 1 base, with 3 bases left between them. The CDR3 totals 13 residues. The CDR3 DNA follows: TGTGCCAGCAGTTTCTGGAACACCGGGGAGCTGTTTTTT. This translates into CASSFWNTGELFF.